This paragraph covers one T cell receptor beta chain sequence. The sample belongs to a study of cytomegalovirus exposure and HLA in healthy donors. The CDR3 loop spans 14 amino acids. The V end was cut by 6 bases, the J end by 4 bases, with 18 bases between. Per the germline V gene, CDR1 is SQVTM and CDR2 is ANQGSEA. The PCR was carried out with 60 Vbeta primers and 13 Jbeta primers. The method was immunoSEQ multiplex PCR; TCRdb's version includes in-frame clones alone and lacks a portion of them. The table includes approximately 130,000 clones, around 80% detected once. Material for sequencing was PBMCs. The chain is built from TRBV29-1 and TRBJ2-5; a weak D match, TRBD2 (5 bases). The clonotype originates from a man aged 45-60 years in good health and CMV-seronegative. CDR3 nucleotides: TGCAGCGTCGCGGGCGGCTCTCCCCGAGAGACCCAGTACTTC. Residues: CSVAGGSPRETQYF.